These 10 T cell receptor beta chains were sequenced from one sample in a study of beta chain features in type 1 diabetes. Whole-study results and caveats: When Type 1 diabetes patients were examined, their TCRB CDR3s proved moderately but significantly shorter in all four CD4+ subsets.

Their antigens are not known. Investigators reverse transcribed all isolated RNA, so they sequenced expressed TCRB transcripts. Some clones are missing from TCRdb's copy, which holds only in-frame ones; the method was immunoSEQ multiplex PCR. The sample holds 160,000 or so clones; roughly 8% are singletons and the top ten take around 0.5%. Specimen: central memory CD4+ T cells from blood. The receptors come from a woman under 30 with type 1 diabetes.

This rearrangement joins TRBV4-3 to TRBJ2-3, with TRBD2 identical over 10 bases. V shed 0 bases and J 4 bases; nucleotides not matched to a gene: 4. This CDR3 is built from 16 residues. Per germline, CDR1 LGHNA and CDR2 YSLEER. The CDR3 reads CASSQEAAGGADTQYF. The DNA of the CDR3 is TGCGCCAGCAGCCAAGAGGCAGCGGGGGGGGCAGATACGCAGTATTTT.

This clone was counted only a few times. V and J are TRBV9 and TRBJ1-1, with D uncertain. Germline CDR1 reads SGDLS; CDR2 reads YYNGEE. The ends were cut back, 0 bases at V and 6 bases at J, with 12 bases in the middle. This CDR3 comprises 14 residues. The CDR3 nucleotides are TGTGCCAGCAGCGTAGAAGCGATGAGCGCTGAAGCTTTCTTT. Protein product: CASSVEAMSAEAFF.

This clone was seen more than once but under ten times. The V and J genes are TRBV2 and TRBJ1-1, with D maybe TRBD1 (5 bases). Germline CDR1 is SNHLY and CDR2 is FYNNEI. This CDR3 has 13 amino acids. V lost 6 bases and J lost 1, with 9 bases in between. In DNA, the CDR3 is TGTGCCAGCAGGTCGCAGGGGAACACTGAAGCTTTCTTT. Its translation is CASRSQGNTEAFF.

V usage is TRBV29-1 and J usage is TRBJ2-3, with D possibly being TRBD2 (6 bases). With 5 bases removed from V and 1 base from J, the gap between germline ends came to 10 bases. The CDR3 length is 13 residues. The V gene's germline CDR1 is SQVTM and CDR2 ANQGSEA. The CDR3 nucleotides read TGCAGCGTTACTAGCCCTGGCACAGATACGCAGTATTTT. This translates into CSVTSPGTDTQYF.

This clone appeared a few times. V and J are TRBV6-6 and TRBJ2-7; TRBD1 aligns across 8 bases. The germline CDR1 and CDR2 sequences are MNHNY and SVGAGI (reference sequence). There are 14 residues in the CDR3. Unmatched junction bases numbered 9, after V lost 6 bases and J lost 5 bases. The CDR3 spells CASSPGQGIHEQYF. For the CDR3, the DNA is TGTGCCAGCAGCCCCGGACAGGGAATCCACGAGCAGTACTTC.

This clone has only a few counts. The chain has TRBV2 and TRBJ2-2; 8 positions match TRBD2. The CDR3 spans 16 residues. The V and J ends lost 3 bases and 4 bases, in that order; junction bases with no gene match: 7. The germline CDR1 and CDR2 sequences are SNHLY and FYNNEI. The CDR3 coding sequence is TGTGCCAGCAGTGAGTGGAGCGGGAGTTCCACCGGGGAGCTGTTTTTT. Its translation: CASSEWSGSSTGELFF.

J is TRBJ2-1 and V is TRBV28, with 8 positions matching TRBD2. This CDR3 is 15 amino acids long. J lost 2 bases, V lost 5 bases, and 5 bases had no gene match. CDR1 and CDR2 (germline): MDHEN, SYDVKM. The CDR3 sequence is CASSLAAGAYNEQFF. The CDR3 coding sequence is TGTGCCAGCAGTCTCGCAGCGGGAGCCTACAATGAGCAGTTCTTC.

This clone was counted a few times. The chain employs TRBV2 and TRBJ2-7, with TRBD1 matching over 9 bases. Germline CDR1 SNHLY, CDR2 FYNNEI. The J segment lost 4 bases and the V segment lost 5 bases, leaving 6 bases of the junction unmatched. This CDR3 spans 14 amino acids. Here the CDR3 reads CASSPDRGGYEQYF. The CDR3 nucleotides read TGTGCCAGCAGTCCTGACAGGGGGGGGTACGAGCAGTACTTC.

The chain is built from TRBV11-2 and TRBJ2-1, with 9 positions matching TRBD2. CDR1 and CDR2 (germline): SGHAT, FQNNGV. The V segment lost 5 bases and the J segment 11 bases; nucleotides outside the gene matches: 13. The CDR3 runs to 15 residues. CDR3: CASSRPGAGGEKQFF. The CDR3 DNA is TGTGCCAGCAGCCGCCCGGGTGCGGGGGGGGAAAAGCAGTTCTTC.

V gene TRBV30 combines with J gene TRBJ2-7; D gene unclear. Germline loops: CDR1 GTSNPN, CDR2 SVGIG (reference sequence). Trimming left V 0 bases short and J 3 bases short, with 15 bases between. The CDR3 runs 15 residues. CDR3 in DNA: TGTGCCTGGAGTGTACGCAGACTCGTTTACTACGAGCAGTACTTC. Translated: CAWSVRRLVYYEQYF. The full variable domain, rest sourced from reference TRBV30 and TRBJ2-7, is SQTIHQWPATLVQPVGSPLSLECTVEGTSNPNLYWYRQAAGRGLQLLFYSVGIGQISSEVPQNLSASRPQDRQFILSSKKLLLSDSGFYLCAWSVRRLVYYEQYFGPGTRLTVT.